One sample yielded the 11 T cell receptor beta chains listed below, sequenced in a study of blood T cell repertoires in COVID-19. The table came from immunoSEQ multiplex PCR; TCRdb's copy has only in-frame clones and leaves some out. The sample contains 150,000 or so clones, roughly 80% of which appear only once. Sequenced sample: PBMCs or T cells enriched from blood (not recorded which). The receptors stem from a woman aged 50 to 60 who had recovered from COVID-19.

The rearrangement joins TRBV3-1 (or the pseudogene TRBV3-2) to TRBJ1-2; D gene ambiguous. The CDR3 is made up of 14 amino acids. V lost 0 bases, J lost 4 bases, and 9 bases lay in between. CDR1 and CDR2 (germline): LGHDT, YNNKEL (reference sequence). In DNA, the CDR3 is TGTGCCAGCAGCCAAGATCGGGGAGTCTATGGCTACACCTTC. Translated, it gives CASSQDRGVYGYTF.

The rearrangement uses TRBV27 and TRBJ2-5; 9 nucleotides agree with TRBD2. This CDR3 has 18 residues. CDR1 and CDR2 from the germline V gene are MNHEY and SMNVEV (reference sequence). J gave up 1 base and V 7 bases, and 16 bases lay outside the gene matches. The CDR3, as DNA: TGTGCCAGCAAAACCCCACCTTTCCCGGGACTAGCCCAAGAGACCCAGTACTTC. Translation: CASKTPPFPGLAQETQYF.

By sample share, this clone is medium-sized. The chain joins TRBV27 to TRBJ1-1, with D tentatively TRBD1 (5 bases). Germline CDR1 MNHEY, CDR2 SMNVEV (reference sequence). The CDR3 contains 13 residues. V lost 4 bases and J 6 bases, leaving 12 bases between the germline ends. CDR3 sequence (DNA): TGTGCCAGCAGTTCGTTCGTGGGGCCTGAAGCTTTCTTT. Amino acid sequence: CASSSFVGPEAFF.

The chain is built from TRBV4-1 and TRBJ1-5; unclear D gene. The germline V gene encodes CDR1 MGHRA and CDR2 YSYEKL. V shed 0 bases and J shed 6 bases, with 12 bases lying between them. There are 15 residues in the CDR3. Written as DNA, the CDR3 is TGCGCCAGCAGCCAAGATTGGGCAGGAAGTCAGCCCCAGCATTTT. Amino acid sequence: CASSQDWAGSQPQHF.

The chain joins TRBV7-8 to TRBJ2-2; 10 bases align to TRBD1. The CDR3 sequence is 17 residues long. Unmatched junction bases numbered 9, after V lost 6 bases and J lost 2 bases. Germline lookup yields CDR1 SGHVS and CDR2 FQNEAQ. In DNA, the CDR3 is TGTGCCAGCAGAGTCAGACAGGGGGCCCCCAACACCGGGGAGCTGTTTTTT. This gives the protein CASRVRQGAPNTGELFF.

The rearrangement uses TRBV6-6 and TRBJ1-1; 8 bases are shared with TRBD1. The V gene's germline CDR1 is MNHNY and CDR2 SVGAGI (reference sequence). J gave up 6 bases and V 0 bases, and 6 bases lay outside the gene matches. This CDR3 has 15 residues. The CDR3 DNA sequence: TGTGCCAGCAGTTACTCTTACAGGGGGGGGGCTGAAGCTTTCTTT. Translating it yields CASSYSYRGGAEAFF.

The chain employs TRBV3-1 (or the pseudogene TRBV3-2) and TRBJ2-5; 12 bases agree with TRBD1. CDR3 length: 15 amino acids. J lost 5 bases, V lost 2 bases, and 3 bases had no gene match. Germline assignment: CDR1 LGHDT and CDR2 YNNKEL (reference sequence). CDR3 residues: CASSQQGQGAETQYF. In nucleotides, the CDR3 is TGTGCCAGCAGCCAACAGGGACAGGGGGCTGAGACCCAGTACTTC.

Turning to this clone: Distinct nucleotide sequences in the sample also encode this CDR3. This chain connects TRBV7-2 to TRBJ1-1; perhaps TRBD1 as D (5 bases). Trimming took 5 bases from V and 1 from J, leaving 8 bases between them. The V gene's germline CDR1 is SGHTA and CDR2 FQGNSA. The CDR3 loop spans 13 amino acids. CDR3 in DNA: TGTGCCAGCAGCAGAGGACAGAACACTGAAGCTTTCTTT. This encodes CASSRGQNTEAFF.

CDR3 bases: TGTGCCAGCAGCTTAAAGGGGGACAGAGATGAAGCTTTCTTT. This codes for CASSLKGDRDEAFF. The rearrangement links TRBV7-2 to TRBJ1-1, with 7 nucleotides matching TRBD1. The ends lost 2 bases at V and 7 bases at J; junction bases unmatched: 7. CDR1 and CDR2 (germline): SGHTA, FQGNSA. The CDR3 runs 14 residues. Drawing the rest from reference TRBV7-2 and TRBJ1-1, the complete variable domain is GAGVSQSPSNKVTEKGKDVELRCDPISGHTALYWYRQSLGQGLEFLIYFQGNSAPDKSGLPSDRFSAERTGGSVSTLTIQRTQQEDSAVYLCASSLKGDRDEAFFGQGTRLTVV.

The V gene is TRBV24-1, the J gene TRBJ1-4; 7 bases match TRBD1. V lost 4 bases, J lost 8 bases, and 6 bases stayed unmatched. Looked up from germline, CDR1 is KGHDR and CDR2 is SFDVKD. The CDR3 consists of 14 residues. The CDR3: CATSDPQTGEKLFF. CDR3 DNA sequence: TGTGCCACCAGTGACCCACAGACAGGGGAAAAACTGTTTTTT.

The J gene is TRBJ2-3, the V gene TRBV5-1, with TRBD2 matching over 10 bases. The CDR3 has 19 residues. Germline V gene lookup returns CDR1 SGHRS and CDR2 YFSETQ. The ends lost 4 bases at V and 0 bases at J; junction bases unmatched: 14. CDR3 residues: CASSPLSGRILGSTDTQYF. The CDR3 bases are TGCGCCAGCAGCCCGCTTAGCGGGAGGATCTTAGGCAGCACAGATACGCAGTATTTT. Complete variable domain (other parts from reference TRBV5-1 and TRBJ2-3): KAGVTQTPRYLIKTRGQQVTLSCSPISGHRSVSWYQQTPGQGLQFLFEYFSETQRNKGNFPGRFSGRQFSNSRSEMNVSTLELGDSALYLCASSPLSGRILGSTDTQYFGPGTRLTVL.